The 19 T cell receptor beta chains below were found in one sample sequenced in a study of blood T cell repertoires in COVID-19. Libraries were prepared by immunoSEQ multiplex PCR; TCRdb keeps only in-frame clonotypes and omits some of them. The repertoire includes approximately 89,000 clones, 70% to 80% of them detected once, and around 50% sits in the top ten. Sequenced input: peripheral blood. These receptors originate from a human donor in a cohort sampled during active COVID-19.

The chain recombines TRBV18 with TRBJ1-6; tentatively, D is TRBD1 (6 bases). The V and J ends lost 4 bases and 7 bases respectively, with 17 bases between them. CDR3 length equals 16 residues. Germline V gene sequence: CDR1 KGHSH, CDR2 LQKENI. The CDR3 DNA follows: TGTGCCAGCTCACGAAAACAGGGCGGGCAGAATTCACCCCTCCACTTT. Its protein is CASSRKQGGQNSPLHF.

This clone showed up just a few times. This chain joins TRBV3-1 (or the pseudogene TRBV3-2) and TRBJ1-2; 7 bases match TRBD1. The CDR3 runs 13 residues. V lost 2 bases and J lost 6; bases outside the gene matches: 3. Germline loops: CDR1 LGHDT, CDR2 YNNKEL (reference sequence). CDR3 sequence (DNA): TGTGCCAGCAGCCAAAAGGGGACAGATGGCTACACCTTC. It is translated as CASSQKGTDGYTF.

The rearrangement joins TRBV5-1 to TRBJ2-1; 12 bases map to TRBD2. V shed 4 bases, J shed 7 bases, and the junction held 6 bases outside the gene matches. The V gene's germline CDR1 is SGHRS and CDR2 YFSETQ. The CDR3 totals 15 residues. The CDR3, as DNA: TGCGCCAGCAGCGCGACTAGCGGGAGCATAAATGAGCAGTTCTTC. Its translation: CASSATSGSINEQFF.

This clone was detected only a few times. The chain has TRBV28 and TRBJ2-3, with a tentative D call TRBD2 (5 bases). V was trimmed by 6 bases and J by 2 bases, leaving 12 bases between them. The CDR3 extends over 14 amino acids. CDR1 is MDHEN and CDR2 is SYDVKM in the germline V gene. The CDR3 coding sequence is TGTGCCAGCAGACGCGGCCGGGACACAGATACGCAGTATTTT. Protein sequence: CASRRGRDTDTQYF. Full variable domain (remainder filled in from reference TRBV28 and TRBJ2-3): DVKVTQSSRYLVKRTGEKVFLECVQDMDHENMFWYRQDPGLGLRLIYFSYDVKMKEKGDIPEGYSVSREKKERFSLILESASTNQTSMYLCASRRGRDTDTQYFGPGTRLTVL.

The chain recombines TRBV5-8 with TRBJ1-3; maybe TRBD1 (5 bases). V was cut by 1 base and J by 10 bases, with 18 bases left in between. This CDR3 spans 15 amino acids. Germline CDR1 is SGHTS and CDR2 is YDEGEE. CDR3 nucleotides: TGTGCCAGCAGCTTGAATTTGCGGGAAGGGGCGACCATATATTTT. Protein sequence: CASSLNLREGATIYF.

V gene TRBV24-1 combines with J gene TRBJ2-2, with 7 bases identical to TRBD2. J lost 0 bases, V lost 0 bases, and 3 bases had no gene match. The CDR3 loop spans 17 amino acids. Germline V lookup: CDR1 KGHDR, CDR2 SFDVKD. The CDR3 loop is CATSDLTGTTNTGELFF. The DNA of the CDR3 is TGTGCCACCAGTGATTTGACCGGGACTACGAACACCGGGGAGCTGTTTTTT.

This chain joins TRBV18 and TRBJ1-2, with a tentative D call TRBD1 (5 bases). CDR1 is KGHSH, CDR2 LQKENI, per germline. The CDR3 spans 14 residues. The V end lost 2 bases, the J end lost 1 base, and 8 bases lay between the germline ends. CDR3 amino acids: CASSPSGNNYGYTF. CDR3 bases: TGTGCCAGCTCACCATCAGGGAATAACTATGGCTACACCTTC. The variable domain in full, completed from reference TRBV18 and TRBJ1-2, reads NAGVMQNPRHLVRRRGQEARLRCSPMKGHSHVYWYRQLPEEGLKFMVYLQKENIIDESGMPKERFSAEFPKEGPSILRIQQVVRGDSAAYFCASSPSGNNYGYTFGSGTRLTVV.

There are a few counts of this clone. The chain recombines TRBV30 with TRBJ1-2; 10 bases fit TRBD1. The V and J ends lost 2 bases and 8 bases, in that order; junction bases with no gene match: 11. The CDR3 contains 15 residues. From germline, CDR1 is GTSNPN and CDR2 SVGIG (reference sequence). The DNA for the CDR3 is TGTGCCTGGAGTAACCGGGACAGGGGCAGTGAGGGCTACACCTTC. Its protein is CAWSNRDRGSEGYTF.

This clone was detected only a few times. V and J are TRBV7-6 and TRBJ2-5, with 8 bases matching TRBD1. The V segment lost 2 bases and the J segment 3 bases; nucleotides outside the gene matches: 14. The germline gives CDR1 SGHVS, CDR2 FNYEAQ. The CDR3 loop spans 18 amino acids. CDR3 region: CASSLLPKPGGVEETQYF. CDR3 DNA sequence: TGTGCCAGCAGCTTACTCCCGAAGCCAGGGGGCGTGGAAGAGACCCAGTACTTC.

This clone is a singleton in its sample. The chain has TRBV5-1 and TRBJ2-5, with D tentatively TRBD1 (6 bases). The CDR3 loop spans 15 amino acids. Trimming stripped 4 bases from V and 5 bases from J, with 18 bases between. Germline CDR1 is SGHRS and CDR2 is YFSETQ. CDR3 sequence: CASSGGQLKGETQYF. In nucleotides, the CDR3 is TGCGCCAGCAGCGGAGGACAGCTCAAGGGTGAGACCCAGTACTTC. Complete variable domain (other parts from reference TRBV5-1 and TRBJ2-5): KAGVTQTPRYLIKTRGQQVTLSCSPISGHRSVSWYQQTPGQGLQFLFEYFSETQRNKGNFPGRFSGRQFSNSRSEMNVSTLELGDSALYLCASSGGQLKGETQYFGPGTRLLVL.

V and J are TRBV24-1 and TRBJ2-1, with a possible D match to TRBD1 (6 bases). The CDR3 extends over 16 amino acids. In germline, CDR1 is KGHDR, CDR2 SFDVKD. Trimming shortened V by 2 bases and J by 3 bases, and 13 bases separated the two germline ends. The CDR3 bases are TGTGCCACCAGTGATTCGCTGACAGGACTCTACAATGAGCAGTTCTTC. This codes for CATSDSLTGLYNEQFF.

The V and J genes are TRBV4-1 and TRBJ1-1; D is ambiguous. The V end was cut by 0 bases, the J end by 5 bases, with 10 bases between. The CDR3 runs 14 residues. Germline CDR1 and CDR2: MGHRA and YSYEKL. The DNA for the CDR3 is TGCGCCAGCAGCCAAGATAAGGGAGTTACTGAAGCTTTCTTT. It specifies CASSQDKGVTEAFF.

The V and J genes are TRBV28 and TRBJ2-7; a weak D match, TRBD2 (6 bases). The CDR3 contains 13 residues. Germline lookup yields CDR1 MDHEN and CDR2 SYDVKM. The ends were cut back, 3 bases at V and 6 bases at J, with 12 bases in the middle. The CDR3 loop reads CASSLPLGGEQYF. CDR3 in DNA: TGTGCCAGCAGTTTGCCTCTGGGGGGCGAGCAGTACTTC.

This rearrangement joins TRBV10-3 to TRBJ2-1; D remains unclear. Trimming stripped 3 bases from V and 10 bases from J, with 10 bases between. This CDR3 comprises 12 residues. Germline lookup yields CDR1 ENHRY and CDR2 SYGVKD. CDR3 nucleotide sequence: TGTGCCATCAGTGACGCCTCGGAGGAGCAGTTCTTC. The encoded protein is CAISDASEEQFF.

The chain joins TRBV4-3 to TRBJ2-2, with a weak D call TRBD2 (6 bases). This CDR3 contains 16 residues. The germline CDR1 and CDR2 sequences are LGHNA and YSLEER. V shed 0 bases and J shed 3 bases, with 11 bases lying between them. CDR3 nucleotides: TGCGCCAGCAGCCAAGATGGCCAGCGGGACACCGGGGAGCTGTTTTTT. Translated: CASSQDGQRDTGELFF.

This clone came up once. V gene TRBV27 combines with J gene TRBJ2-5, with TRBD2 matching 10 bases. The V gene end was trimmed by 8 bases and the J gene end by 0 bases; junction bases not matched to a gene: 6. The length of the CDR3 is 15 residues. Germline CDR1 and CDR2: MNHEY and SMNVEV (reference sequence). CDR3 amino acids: CASGSSGGYQETQYF. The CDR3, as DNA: TGTGCCAGCGGCAGTAGCGGGGGGTACCAAGAGACCCAGTACTTC.

For the CDR3, the DNA is TGCAGCGTTGAAGTTCGGGGTGTCGGGACCCAGTACTTC. Its protein product is CSVEVRGVGTQYF. V usage is TRBV29-1 and J usage is TRBJ2-5; a possible D gene is TRBD2 (5 bases). Germline lookup yields CDR1 SQVTM and CDR2 ANQGSEA. The ends were cut back, 1 base at V and 7 bases at J, with 13 bases in the middle. The CDR3 runs 13 residues.

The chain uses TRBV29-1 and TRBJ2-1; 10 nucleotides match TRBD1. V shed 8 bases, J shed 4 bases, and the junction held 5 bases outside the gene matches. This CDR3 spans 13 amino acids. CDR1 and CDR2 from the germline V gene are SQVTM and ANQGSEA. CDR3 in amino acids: CSSRTGGYNEQFF. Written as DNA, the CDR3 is TGCAGCTCCCGGACAGGGGGTTACAATGAGCAGTTCTTC.

CDR3 protein: CASSGRDRGSKFF. The CDR3 bases are TGTGCCAGCAGCGGCCGGGACAGGGGTTCGAAGTTCTTC. V gene TRBV5-4 combines with J gene TRBJ2-1; 10 bases are a match to TRBD1. The trim removed 4 bases at V and 14 bases at J, leaving 9 bases unmatched. Germline CDR1 and CDR2: SGHNT and YYREEE (reference sequence). The CDR3 spans 13 residues. The entire variable domain, with the rest obtained from reference TRBV5-4 and TRBJ2-1, is as follows: ETGVTQSPTHLIKTRGQQVTLRCSSQSGHNTVSWYQQALGQGPQFIFQYYREEENGRGNFPPRFSGLQFPNYSSELNVNALELDDSALYLCASSGRDRGSKFFGPGTRLTVL.